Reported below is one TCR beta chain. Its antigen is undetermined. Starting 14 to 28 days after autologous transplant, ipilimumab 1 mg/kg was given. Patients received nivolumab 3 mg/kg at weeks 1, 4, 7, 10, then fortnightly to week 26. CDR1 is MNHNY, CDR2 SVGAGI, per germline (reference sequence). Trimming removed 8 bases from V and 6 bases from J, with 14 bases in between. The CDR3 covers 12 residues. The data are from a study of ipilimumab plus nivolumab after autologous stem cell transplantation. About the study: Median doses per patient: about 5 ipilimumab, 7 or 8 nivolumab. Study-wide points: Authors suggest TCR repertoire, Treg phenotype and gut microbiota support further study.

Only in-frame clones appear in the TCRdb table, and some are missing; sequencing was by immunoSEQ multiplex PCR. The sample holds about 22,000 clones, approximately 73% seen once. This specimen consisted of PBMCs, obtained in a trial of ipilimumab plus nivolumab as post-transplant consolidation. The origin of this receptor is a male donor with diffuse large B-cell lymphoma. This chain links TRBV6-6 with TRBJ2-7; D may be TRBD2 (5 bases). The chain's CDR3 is CASLRPRGEQYF. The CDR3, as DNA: TGTGCCAGCCTTAGACCCCGGGGCGAGCAGTACTTC.